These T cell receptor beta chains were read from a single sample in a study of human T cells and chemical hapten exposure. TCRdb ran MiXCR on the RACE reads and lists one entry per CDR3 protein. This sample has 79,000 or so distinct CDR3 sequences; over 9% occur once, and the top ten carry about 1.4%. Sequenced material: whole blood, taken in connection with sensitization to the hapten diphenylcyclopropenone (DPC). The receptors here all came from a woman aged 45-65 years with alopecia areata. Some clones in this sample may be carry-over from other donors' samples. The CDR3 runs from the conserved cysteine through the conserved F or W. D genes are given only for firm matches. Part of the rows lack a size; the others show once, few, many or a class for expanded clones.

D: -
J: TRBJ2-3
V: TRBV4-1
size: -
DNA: TGCGCCAGCAGCCAAGATCTTCCCGATACGCAGTATTTT
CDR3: CASSQDLPDTQYF

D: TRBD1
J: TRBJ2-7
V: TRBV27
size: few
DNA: TGCGCCGGACGGCAGGGGGTCTCCTACGAGCAGTACTTC
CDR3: CAGRQGVSYEQYF

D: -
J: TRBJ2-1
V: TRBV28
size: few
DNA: TGTGCCAGCAGCCCGACTAGGGGGAAGTTCAATGAGCAGTTCTTC
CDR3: CASSPTRGKFNEQFF

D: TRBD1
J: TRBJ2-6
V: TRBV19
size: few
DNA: TGTGCCAGTAGTTCCGGACAGGGGAGGTCTGGGGCCAACGTCCTGACTTTC
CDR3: CASSSGQGRSGANVLTF

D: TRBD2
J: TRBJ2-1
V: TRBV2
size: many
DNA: TGTGCCAGCAGTGGGACTAGCGGGATAAAGTTCTTC
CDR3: CASSGTSGIKFF

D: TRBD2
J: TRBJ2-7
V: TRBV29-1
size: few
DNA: TGCAGCGTTGGCGGGGGGGACCGGGCGGCCGAGCAGTACTTC
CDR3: CSVGGGDRAAEQYF

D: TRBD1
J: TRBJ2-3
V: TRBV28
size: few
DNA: TGTGCCAGCAGGAATTTAGACCCGGGACAGGAGTATTTT
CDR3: CASRNLDPGQEYF

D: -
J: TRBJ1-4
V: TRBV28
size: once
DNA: TGTGCCAGCAGTCTTTTGGGGGGCAGTGAAAAACTGTTTTTT
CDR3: CASSLLGGSEKLFF

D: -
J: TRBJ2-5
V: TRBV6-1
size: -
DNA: TGTGCCAGCAGTGATTTGCAGGTCCAAGGGAGTCGTGAGACCCAGTACTTC
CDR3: CASSDLQVQGSRETQYF

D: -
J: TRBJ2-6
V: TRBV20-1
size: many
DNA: TGCAGTGCTAGAGATCGTAAGGGTGCTGGGGCCAACGTCCTGACTTTC
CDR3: CSARDRKGAGANVLTF

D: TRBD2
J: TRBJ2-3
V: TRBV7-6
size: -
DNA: TGTGCCAGCAGCTTAGGTGCGGGAGGGTTCACAGATACGCAGTATTTT
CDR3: CASSLGAGGFTDTQYF

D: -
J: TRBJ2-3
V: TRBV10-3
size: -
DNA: TGTGCCATCAGTTACGGCAGGGACACAGATACGCAGTATTTT
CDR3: CAISYGRDTDTQYF

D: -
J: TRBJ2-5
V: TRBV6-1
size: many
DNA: TGTGCCAGCAGTCTACTGCCTGGGGAGACCCAGTACTTC
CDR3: CASSLLPGETQYF

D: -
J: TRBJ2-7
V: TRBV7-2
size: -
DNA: TGTGCCAGCAGCTTAGAGCAACAGTACGAGCAGTACTTC
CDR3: CASSLEQQYEQYF

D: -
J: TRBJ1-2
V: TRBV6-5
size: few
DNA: TGTGCCAGCAGTTTGGGGGGGGGCGATATGGGCTACACCTTC
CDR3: CASSLGGGDMGYTF

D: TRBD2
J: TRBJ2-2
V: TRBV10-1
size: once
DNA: TGCGCCAGCAGTGATCTAGCGGAGAACACCGGGGAGCTGTTTTTT
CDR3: CASSDLAENTGELFF

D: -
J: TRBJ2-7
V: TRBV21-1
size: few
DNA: TGTGCCAGCAGCACCCCAGGCCGCAGGCCCCTGGAGCAGTACTTC
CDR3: CASSTPGRRPLEQYF

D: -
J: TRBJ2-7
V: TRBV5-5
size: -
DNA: TGTGCCAGCAGCTTGGAGGGTCGGCACGAGCAGTACTTC
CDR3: CASSLEGRHEQYF

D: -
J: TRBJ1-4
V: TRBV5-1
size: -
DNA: TGCGCCAGCAGCCCGAATCGAAAGGCAACTAATGAAAAACTGTTTTTT
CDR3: CASSPNRKATNEKLFF

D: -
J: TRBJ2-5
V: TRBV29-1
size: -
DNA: TGCAGCGTTGGTCTTACAAGGGAGACCCAGTACTTC
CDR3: CSVGLTRETQYF

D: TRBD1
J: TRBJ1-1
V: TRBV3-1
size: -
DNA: TGTGCCAGCAGCCGAGGGACAGGCGGCACTGAAGCTTTCTTT
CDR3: CASSRGTGGTEAFF

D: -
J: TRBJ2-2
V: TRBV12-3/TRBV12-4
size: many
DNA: TGTGCCAGCAAGGGAGGGGGGACCGGGGAGCTGTTTTTT
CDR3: CASKGGGTGELFF

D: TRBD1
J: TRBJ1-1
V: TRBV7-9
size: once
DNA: TGTGCCAGCAGCTTTGAAAGGGGGCGAGATGAAGCTTTCTTT
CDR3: CASSFERGRDEAFF

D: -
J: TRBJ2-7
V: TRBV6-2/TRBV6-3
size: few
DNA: TGTGCCAGCAGTTACTCGACTAGTTACGAGCAGTACTTC
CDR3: CASSYSTSYEQYF

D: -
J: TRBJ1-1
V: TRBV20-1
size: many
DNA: TGCAGTGCTAGAAGTAGGGTCATGAACACTGAAGCTTTCTTT
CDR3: CSARSRVMNTEAFF